Listed below are T cell receptor beta chains from one sample, sequenced in a study of Graves' ophthalmopathy and Graves' hyperthyroidism. TCRdb reprocessed the multiplex PCR reads with MiXCR, giving one entry per CDR3 protein. The table lists tens of thousands of distinct CDR3 sequences, approximately 50% of them singletons. The sequencing input was peripheral blood. These receptors originate from an adult woman with Graves' ophthalmopathy. Each CDR3 is given with its conserved first and last residue.

v_call: TRBV2; j_call: TRBJ1-5; cdr3_aa: CASGQPNQPQHF
v_call: TRBV28; j_call: TRBJ1-4; cdr3_aa: CASSLEGGSEKLFF
v_call: TRBV28; j_call: TRBJ2-1; cdr3_aa: CASSLSASGSSYNEQFF
v_call: TRBV5-1; j_call: TRBJ1-5; cdr3_aa: CASSLARLGYSNQPQHF
v_call: TRBV2; j_call: .; cdr3_aa: CASSLSDRYYQPQYF
v_call: TRBV30; j_call: TRBJ2-7; cdr3_aa: CAWSGGRSSYEQYF
v_call: TRBV7-9; j_call: TRBJ2-1; cdr3_aa: CASSPPLGSGRNNEQFF
v_call: TRBV20-1; j_call: TRBJ2-3; cdr3_aa: CSARQGASTDTQYF
v_call: TRBV7-3; j_call: TRBJ1-3; cdr3_aa: CASSSGGEGNTIYF
v_call: TRBV14; j_call: TRBJ2-5; cdr3_aa: CASSQDEGQGEETQYF
v_call: TRBV7-3; j_call: TRBJ2-6; cdr3_aa: CASSLIPLGANVLTF
v_call: TRBV29-1; j_call: TRBJ1-1; cdr3_aa: CSAQAGTGTGAFF
v_call: TRBV18; j_call: TRBJ2-2; cdr3_aa: CASQQGTGELFF
v_call: TRBV28; j_call: TRBJ1-6; cdr3_aa: CASSPPGGNSPLHF
v_call: TRBV4-1; j_call: TRBJ2-3; cdr3_aa: CASSQGTSGRDDTQYF
v_call: TRBV28; j_call: TRBJ2-6; cdr3_aa: CASRPTGTGANVLTF
v_call: TRBV10-3; j_call: TRBJ2-2; cdr3_aa: CAIGEGDREIGELFF
v_call: TRBV7-3; j_call: TRBJ1-6; cdr3_aa: CASSLGNRTLETPLHF
v_call: TRBV12-3/TRBV12-4; j_call: TRBJ1-5; cdr3_aa: CASRNYRDRNQPQHF
v_call: TRBV11-2; j_call: TRBJ2-5; cdr3_aa: CASSTTTSPQYF
v_call: TRBV20-1; j_call: TRBJ1-2; cdr3_aa: CSAQASGGYTF
v_call: TRBV7-3; j_call: TRBJ2-3; cdr3_aa: CASSSRGSGSITDTQYF
v_call: TRBV5-6; j_call: TRBJ2-5; cdr3_aa: CASSLAKLAGEVQETQYF